This T cell receptor beta chain was captured by sequencing in a study of T cells and Merkel cell carcinoma outcomes. Whole-study results and caveats: Merkel cell carcinoma outcomes were reportedly predicted by repertoire and T-cell density.

This table comes from immunoSEQ multiplex PCR, and its TCRdb copy is limited to in-frame clones, with some not included. The table records around 6,400 clones, roughly 77% of them present only once. The ends were cut back, 2 bases at V and 5 bases at J, with 12 bases in the middle. The CDR3 loop spans 15 amino acids. Germline assignment: CDR1 SNHLY and CDR2 FYNNEI. As for this clone: Antigen: not known.

The clonotype was recovered from a human donor with Merkel cell carcinoma. Some clones in this sample may be carry-over from other donors' samples. The chain carries TRBV2 and TRBJ2-2; D may correspond to TRBD1 or TRBD2 (5 bases each). The sample consisted of tumor tissue from Merkel cell carcinoma. Here the CDR3 DNA reads TGTGCCAGCAGTGAACGGGACGGCGGTACCGGGGAGCTGTTTTTT. Its translation: CASSERDGGTGELFF.